The 7 T cell receptor beta chains below come from one sample, sequenced in a study of regulatory T cells in long-lasting Graves disease. The time point here: newly diagnosed GD, antithyroid drugs for less than 3 months. RNA extracted from PBMCs served as the sequencing template. Libraries of TCR beta came from iRepertoire HTBI primers plus Arm-PCR of CDR3 regions. TCRdb redid the calling of the multiplex PCR reads with MiXCR, one entry per CDR3 protein. The sample yields about 430,000 distinct CDR3 sequences, roughly 15% seen once. These sequences were also reported in another study, on T cells in Graves' hyperthyroidism and ophthalmopathy.

This material consisted of peripheral blood mononuclear cells (PBMCs), taken at new diagnosis, from a patient treated with antithyroid drugs. The receptor set was obtained from a woman in her thirties or forties with Graves disease.

This clonotype was counted ten times or more. This rearrangement joins TRBV5-5 to TRBJ2-3; D might be TRBD1 (7 bases). The V end was cut by 1 base, the J end by 10 bases, with 10 bases between. This CDR3 is built from 12 residues. Germline V gene lookup returns CDR1 SGHKS and CDR2 YYEKEE (reference sequence). The CDR3 sequence is CASSLQGGSQYF. The CDR3 DNA sequence: TGTGCCAGCAGCTTGCAGGGGGGATCGCAGTATTTT.

This clonotype showed up many times. DNA of the CDR3: TGTGCCAGCAGCGACAAAGGCTATGGCTACACCTTC. Translation gives CASSDKGYGYTF. The V and J genes are TRBV2 and TRBJ1-2; D gene uncertain. This CDR3 is built from 12 residues. The V gene lost 6 bases and the J gene lost 4 bases, with 9 bases spanning the gap. Germline CDR1 and CDR2: SNHLY and FYNNEI.

The chain uses TRBV28 and TRBJ2-5, with TRBD1 as a possible D gene (6 bases). Deletions cut 3 bases from V and 4 bases from J, with 15 bases between. This CDR3 comprises 15 residues. CDR1 is MDHEN and CDR2 is SYDVKM in the germline V gene. CDR3 DNA: TGTGCCAGCAGTTTGGGGGCTGAGAGGAGAGAGACCCAGTACTTC. This translates into CASSLGAERRETQYF. The full variable domain, rest sourced from reference TRBV28 and TRBJ2-5, is DVKVTQSSRYLVKRTGEKVFLECVQDMDHENMFWYRQDPGLGLRLIYFSYDVKMKEKGDIPEGYSVSREKKERFSLILESASTNQTSMYLCASSLGAERRETQYFGPGTRLLVL.

This clonotype was counted many times. This chain joins TRBV19 and TRBJ2-7; tentative D call: TRBD1 (6 bases). CDR3 length: 12 residues. The V gene's germline CDR1 is LNHDA and CDR2 SQIVND (reference sequence). Trimming left V 8 bases short and J 4 bases short, with 12 bases between. The CDR3 region is CASRDTKYEQYF. The CDR3 coding sequence is TGTGCCAGTCGGGACACTAAATACGAGCAGTACTTC.

In this sample, this clonotype turned up many times. The chain recombines TRBV7-9 with TRBJ2-5; the D call may be TRBD1 or TRBD2 (5 bases each). V lost 5 bases, J lost 5 bases, and 21 bases lay in between. Germline V gene data show CDR1 as SEHNR and CDR2 as FQNEAQ (reference sequence). The CDR3 is made up of 16 amino acids. The CDR3 sequence: CASSPPGRGFRETQYF. The CDR3, as DNA: TGTGCCAGCAGCCCCCCGGGCCGGGGCTTTCGGGAGACCCAGTACTTC.

This clonotype turned up a few times. This chain connects TRBV25-1 to TRBJ1-1; TRBD1 matches 8 bases. The J segment lost 1 base and the V segment lost 7 bases, leaving 5 bases of the junction unmatched. CDR3 length: 14 residues. Germline V gene data show CDR1 as MGHDK and CDR2 as SYGVNS. CDR3 nucleotides: TGTGCCAGCACCCTAGGGACAGGGAACACTGAAGCTTTCTTT. Amino acids: CASTLGTGNTEAFF.

This clonotype was seen repeatedly, ten times or more. The chain recombines TRBV11-1 with TRBJ1-2; TRBD1 might be the D (6 bases). This CDR3 has 15 residues. Germline CDR1 SGHAT, CDR2 FQDESV (reference sequence). The ends were cut back, 5 bases at V and 6 bases at J, with 19 bases in the middle. The CDR3 DNA reads TGTGCCAGCAGCCGCGAGGGGGGTTCCAATGATGGCTACACCTTC. Its protein is CASSREGGSNDGYTF. Combining the CDR3 with reference TRBV11-1 and TRBJ1-2 gives the whole variable domain EAEVAQSPRYKITEKSQAVAFWCDPISGHATLYWYRQILGQGPELLVQFQDESVVDDSQLPKDRFSAERLKGVDSTLKIQPAELGDSAMYLCASSREGGSNDGYTFGSGTRLTVV.